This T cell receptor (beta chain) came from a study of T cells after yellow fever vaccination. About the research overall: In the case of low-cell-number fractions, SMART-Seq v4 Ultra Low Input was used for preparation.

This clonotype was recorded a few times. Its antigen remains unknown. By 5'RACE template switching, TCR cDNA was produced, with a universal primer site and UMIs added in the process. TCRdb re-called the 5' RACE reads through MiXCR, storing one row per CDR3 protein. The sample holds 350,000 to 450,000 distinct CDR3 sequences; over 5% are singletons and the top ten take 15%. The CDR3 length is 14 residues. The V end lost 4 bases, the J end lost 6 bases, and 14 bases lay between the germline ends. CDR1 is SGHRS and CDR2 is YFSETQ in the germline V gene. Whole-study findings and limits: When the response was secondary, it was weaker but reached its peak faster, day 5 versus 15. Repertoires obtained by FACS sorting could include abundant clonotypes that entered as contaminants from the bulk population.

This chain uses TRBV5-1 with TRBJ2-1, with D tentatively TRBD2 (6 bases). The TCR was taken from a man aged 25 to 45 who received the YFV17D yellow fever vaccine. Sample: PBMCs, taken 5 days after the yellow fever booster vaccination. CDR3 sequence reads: CASSRELGANEQFF. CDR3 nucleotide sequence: TGCGCCAGCAGCCGGGAGTTAGGGGCCAATGAGCAGTTCTTC.